This T cell receptor (beta chain) originates from a study of regulatory T cells in long-lasting Graves disease. The overall study: Over 5 years of antithyroid drugs with positive TSH receptor antibodies was taken to mean persistent Graves' disease.

Relying on iRepertoire HTBI primers and Arm-PCR of CDR3 regions, the team built TCR beta libraries. TCRdb redid the calling of the multiplex PCR reads with MiXCR, one entry per CDR3 protein. The sample consists of 500,000 to 800,000 distinct CDR3 sequences, 25% to 35% of them appearing once. The sample holds a few counts of this clonotype. A much larger clone differs by one base, so this may be a read error. Time point defined: persistent/refractory GD, antithyroid drugs over 5 years with positive TRAb. Generation of the TCR library employed RNA extracted from PBMCs. The peripheral blood volume drawn was around 10 milliliters, and it was collected into EDTA tubes. This TCR came from a female donor with Graves disease. The material was peripheral blood mononuclear cells (PBMCs), obtained when the disease was refractory, from a patient treated with antithyroid drugs.

The CDR3 here is CASSYWETQYF. For the CDR3, the DNA is TGTGCCAGCAGTTATTGGGAGACCCAGTACTTC. The chain joins TRBV6-5 to TRBJ2-5; D unclear. The germline gives CDR1 MNHEY, CDR2 SVGAGI. V gave up 3 bases and J gave up 5 bases, with 4 bases separating them. This CDR3 spans 11 amino acids.